The T cell receptor beta chain described here comes from a study of spatial heterogeneity in lung cancer. TCRdb processed the 5' RACE reads anew with MiXCR; each CDR3 protein has one entry. This sample has under 40,000 distinct CDR3 sequences, with approximately 5.5% found just once. Specified time point: sample taken at primary tumor resection. Extraction of whole RNA from tumor, nontumor lung or frozen PBMC preceded unsorted sequencing. V was clipped by 0 bases and J by 8 bases, with 9 bases between them. The germline gives CDR1 SGDLS, CDR2 YYNGEE. The CDR3 is 13 residues long. Sequenced here: PBMCs, sampled at surgery. The source of this sequence is a male donor with early-stage non-small cell lung cancer. The rearrangement joins TRBV9 to TRBJ2-1; tentatively, D is TRBD1 (5 bases). The CDR3 is CASSVVLGDEQFF. The CDR3 nucleotides read TGTGCCAGCAGCGTAGTCTTAGGGGATGAGCAGTTCTTC.